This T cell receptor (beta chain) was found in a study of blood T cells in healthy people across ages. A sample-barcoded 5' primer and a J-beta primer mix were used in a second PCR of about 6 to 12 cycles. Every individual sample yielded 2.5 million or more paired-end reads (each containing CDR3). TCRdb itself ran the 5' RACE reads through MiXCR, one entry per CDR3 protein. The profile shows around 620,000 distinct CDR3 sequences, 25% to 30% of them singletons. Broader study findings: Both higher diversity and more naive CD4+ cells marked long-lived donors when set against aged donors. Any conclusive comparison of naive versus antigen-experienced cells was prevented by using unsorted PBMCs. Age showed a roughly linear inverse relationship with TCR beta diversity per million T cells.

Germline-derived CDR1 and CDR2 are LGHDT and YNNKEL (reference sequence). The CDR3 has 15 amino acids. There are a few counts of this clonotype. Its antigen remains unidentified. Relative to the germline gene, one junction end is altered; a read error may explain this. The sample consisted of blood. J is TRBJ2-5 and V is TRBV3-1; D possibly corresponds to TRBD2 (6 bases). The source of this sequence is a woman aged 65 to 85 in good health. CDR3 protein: CACSQDTSPQETQYF. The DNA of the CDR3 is TGTGCCTGCAGCCAAGATACTAGCCCCCAAGAGACCCAGTACTTC.